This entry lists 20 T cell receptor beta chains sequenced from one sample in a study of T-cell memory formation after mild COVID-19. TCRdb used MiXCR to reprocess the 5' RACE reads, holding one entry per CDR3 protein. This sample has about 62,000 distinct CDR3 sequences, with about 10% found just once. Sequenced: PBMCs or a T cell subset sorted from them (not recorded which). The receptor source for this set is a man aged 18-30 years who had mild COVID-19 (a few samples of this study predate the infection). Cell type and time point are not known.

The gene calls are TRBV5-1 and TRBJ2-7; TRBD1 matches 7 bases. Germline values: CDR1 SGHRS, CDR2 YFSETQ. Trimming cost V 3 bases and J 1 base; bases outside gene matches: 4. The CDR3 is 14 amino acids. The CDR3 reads CASSSKTGSYEQYF. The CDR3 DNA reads TGCGCCAGCAGCTCGAAGACAGGGTCCTACGAGCAGTACTTC. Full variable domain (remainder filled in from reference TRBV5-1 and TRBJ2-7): KAGVTQTPRYLIKTRGQQVTLSCSPISGHRSVSWYQQTPGQGLQFLFEYFSETQRNKGNFPGRFSGRQFSNSRSEMNVSTLELGDSALYLCASSSKTGSYEQYFGPGTRLTVT.

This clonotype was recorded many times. The CDR3 DNA reads as TGCGCCAGCAGCCAAAGGGCGGCGGAGGGGAGAAACACTGAAGCTTTCTTT. This encodes CASSQRAAEGRNTEAFF. This chain connects TRBV4-3 to TRBJ1-1; possible D gene TRBD1, 5 bases. There are 17 residues in the CDR3. Germline assignment: CDR1 LGHNA and CDR2 YSLEER. Trimming cost V 2 bases and J 2 bases, with 18 bases left between them.

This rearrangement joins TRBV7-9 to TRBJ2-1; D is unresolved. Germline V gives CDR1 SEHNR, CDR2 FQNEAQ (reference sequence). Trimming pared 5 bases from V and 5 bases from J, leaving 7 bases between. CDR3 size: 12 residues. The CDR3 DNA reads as TGTGCCAGCAGCCCTGACAACAATGAGCAGTTCTTC. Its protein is CASSPDNNEQFF.

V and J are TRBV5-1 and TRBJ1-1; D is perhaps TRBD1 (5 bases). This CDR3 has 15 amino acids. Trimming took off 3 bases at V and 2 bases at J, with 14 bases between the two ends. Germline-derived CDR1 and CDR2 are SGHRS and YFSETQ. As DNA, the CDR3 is TGCGCCAGCAGCTCCGGGACGGATATAAACACTGAAGCTTTCTTT. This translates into CASSSGTDINTEAFF.

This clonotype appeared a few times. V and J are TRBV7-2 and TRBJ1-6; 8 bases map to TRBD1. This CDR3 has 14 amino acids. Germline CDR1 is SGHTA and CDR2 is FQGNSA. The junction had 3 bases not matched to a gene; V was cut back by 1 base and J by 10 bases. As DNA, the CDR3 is TGTGCCAGCAGCTTAGACAGGGGGAGGTCACCCCTCCACTTT. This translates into CASSLDRGRSPLHF. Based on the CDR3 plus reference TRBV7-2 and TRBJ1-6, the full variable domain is GAGVSQSPSNKVTEKGKDVELRCDPISGHTALYWYRQSLGQGLEFLIYFQGNSAPDKSGLPSDRFSAERTGGSVSTLTIQRTQQEDSAVYLCASSLDRGRSPLHFGNGTRLTVT.

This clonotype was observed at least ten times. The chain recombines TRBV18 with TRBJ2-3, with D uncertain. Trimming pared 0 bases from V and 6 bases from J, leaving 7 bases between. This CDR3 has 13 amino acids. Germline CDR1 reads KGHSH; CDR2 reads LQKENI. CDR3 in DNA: TGTGCCAGCTCACCACCCAGTCCTGATACGCAGTATTTT. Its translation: CASSPPSPDTQYF.

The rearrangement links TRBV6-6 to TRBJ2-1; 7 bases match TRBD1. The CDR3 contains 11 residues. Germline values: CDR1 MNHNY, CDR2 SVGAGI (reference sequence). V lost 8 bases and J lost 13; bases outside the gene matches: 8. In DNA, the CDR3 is TGTGCCAGCTTCACAGGGGTCTCTCAGTTCTTC. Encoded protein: CASFTGVSQFF.

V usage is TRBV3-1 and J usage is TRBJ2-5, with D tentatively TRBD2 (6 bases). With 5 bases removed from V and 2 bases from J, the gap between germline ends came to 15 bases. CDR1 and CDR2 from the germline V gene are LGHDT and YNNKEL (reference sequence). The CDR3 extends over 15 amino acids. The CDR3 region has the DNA TGTGCCAGCAGCTTCCTGGGGGGTGGACAAGAGACCCAGTACTTC. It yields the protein CASSFLGGGQETQYF.

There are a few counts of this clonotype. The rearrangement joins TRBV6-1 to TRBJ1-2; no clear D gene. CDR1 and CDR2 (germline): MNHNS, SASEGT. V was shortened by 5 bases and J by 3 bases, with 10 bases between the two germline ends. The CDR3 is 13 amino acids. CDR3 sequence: CASSPDGDYGYTF. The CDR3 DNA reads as TGTGCCAGCAGTCCTGACGGAGACTATGGCTACACCTTC.

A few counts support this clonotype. CDR3 in amino acids: CASSLEHPSSYEQYF. CDR3 DNA: TGTGCCAGCAGTTTAGAACACCCGAGCTCCTACGAGCAGTACTTC. The chain employs TRBV12-3 or TRBV12-4 and TRBJ2-7; D is ambiguous. Trimming pared 1 base from V and 0 bases from J, leaving 10 bases between. The CDR3 runs 15 residues.

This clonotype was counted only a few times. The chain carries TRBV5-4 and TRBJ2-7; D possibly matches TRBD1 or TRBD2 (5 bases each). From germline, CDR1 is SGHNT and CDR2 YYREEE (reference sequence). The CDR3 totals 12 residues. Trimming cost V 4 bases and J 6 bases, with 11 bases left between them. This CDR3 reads CASSRDRGEQYF. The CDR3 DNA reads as TGTGCCAGCAGCCGGGACCGAGGCGAGCAGTACTTC.

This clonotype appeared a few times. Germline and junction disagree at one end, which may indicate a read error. The CDR3 coding sequence is TGTGCCAGCAGCACGACCCCCTTAGGAAGCAACCTCCTGTCCTTC. Translation gives CASSTTPLGSNLLSF. This chain connects TRBV12-3 or TRBV12-4 to TRBJ1-2; D is uncertain. The CDR3 consists of 15 residues.

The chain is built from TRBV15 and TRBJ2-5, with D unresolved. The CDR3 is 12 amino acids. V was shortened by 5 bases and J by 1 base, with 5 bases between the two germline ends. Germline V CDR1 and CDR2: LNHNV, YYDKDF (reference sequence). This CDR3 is CATSFRQETQYF. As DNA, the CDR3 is TGTGCCACCAGCTTCCGCCAAGAGACCCAGTACTTC.

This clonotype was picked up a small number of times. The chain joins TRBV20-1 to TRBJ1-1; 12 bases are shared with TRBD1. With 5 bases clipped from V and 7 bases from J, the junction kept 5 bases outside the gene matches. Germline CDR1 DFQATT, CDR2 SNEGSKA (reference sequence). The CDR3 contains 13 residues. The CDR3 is CSAAGTGGGEAFF. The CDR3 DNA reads TGCAGTGCTGCCGGGACAGGGGGCGGTGAAGCTTTCTTT.

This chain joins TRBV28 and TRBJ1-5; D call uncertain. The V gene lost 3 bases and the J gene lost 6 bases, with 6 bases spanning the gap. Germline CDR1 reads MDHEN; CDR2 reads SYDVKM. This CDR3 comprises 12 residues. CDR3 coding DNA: TGTGCCAGCAGTTTCCCGCCTCAGCCCCAGCATTTT. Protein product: CASSFPPQPQHF.

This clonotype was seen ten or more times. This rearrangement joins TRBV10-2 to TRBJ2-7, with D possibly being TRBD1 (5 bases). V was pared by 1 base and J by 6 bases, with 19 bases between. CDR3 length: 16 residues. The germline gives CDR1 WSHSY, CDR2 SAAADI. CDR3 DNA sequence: TGCGCCAGCAGTGAGTTCAGGGAAGGTTCTGTCGGCGAGCAGTACTTC. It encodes CASSEFREGSVGEQYF.

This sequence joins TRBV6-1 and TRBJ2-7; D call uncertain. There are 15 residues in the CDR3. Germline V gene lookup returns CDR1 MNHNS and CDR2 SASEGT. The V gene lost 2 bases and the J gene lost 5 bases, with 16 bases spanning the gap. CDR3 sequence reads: CASSERVTWADEQYV. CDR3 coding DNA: TGTGCCAGCAGTGAAAGGGTTACATGGGCCGACGAGCAGTACGTC.

In DNA form, the CDR3 reads TGTGCCAGCTCACCAAACCCCGGGGGGGGTGAAAAACTGTTTTTT. Amino acid sequence: CASSPNPGGGEKLFF. This sequence joins TRBV18 and TRBJ1-4; TRBD1 is a possible D gene (5 bases). Germline V lookup: CDR1 KGHSH, CDR2 LQKENI. The CDR3 consists of 15 residues. V dropped 2 bases and J dropped 7 bases, with 14 bases sitting between them.

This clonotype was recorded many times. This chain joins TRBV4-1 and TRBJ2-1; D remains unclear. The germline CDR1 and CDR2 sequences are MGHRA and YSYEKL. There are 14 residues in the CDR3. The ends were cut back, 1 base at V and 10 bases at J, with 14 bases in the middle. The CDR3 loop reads CASSQVSVQAEQFF. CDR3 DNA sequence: TGCGCCAGCAGCCAAGTATCAGTCCAGGCGGAGCAGTTCTTC.

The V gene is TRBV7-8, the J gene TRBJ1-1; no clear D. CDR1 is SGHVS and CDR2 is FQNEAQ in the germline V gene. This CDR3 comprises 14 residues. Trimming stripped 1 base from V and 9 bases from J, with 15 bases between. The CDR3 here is CASSLEGPYYKAFF. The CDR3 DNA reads TGTGCCAGCAGCTTAGAGGGTCCTTATTATAAAGCTTTCTTT.